This T cell receptor (beta chain) was observed in a study of PD-1 blockade in classical Hodgkin lymphoma. The assay was immunoSEQ multiplex PCR, and TCRdb's table has in-frame clones only and misses some. The table shows some 23,000 clones, with about 70% occurring only once. This clone was recorded once. As yet, its antigen is unknown. The study, taken as a whole, reports: Complete responders' baseline diversity resembled that of newly diagnosed patients. Exclusion removed patients who began nivolumab under 1 year after ASCT. Reported findings placed baseline TCR diversity lower in newly diagnosed patients (compared with healthy donors). CD4+ but not CD8+ TCR diversity rose significantly by C4D1.

Patients all relapsed after autologous stem cell transplantation, and there was variation in brentuximab vedotin exposure. CDR1 and CDR2 (germline): MGHRA, YSYEKL. V dropped 3 bases and J dropped 3; count of bases not matched to a gene: 4. The CDR3 runs to 15 residues. The chain is built from TRBV4-1 and TRBJ2-1; 8 nucleotides line up with TRBD2. The clonotype was recovered from a human donor with classical Hodgkin lymphoma. Sequenced here: peripheral blood mononuclear cells (PBMCs), sampled at baseline. CDR3 DNA sequence: TGCGCCAGCAGCCAGTTCGGGGGGGACTACAATGAGCAGTTCTTC. Translated: CASSQFGGDYNEQFF.